This entry features one TCR beta chain sequence. Germline CDR1 is MNHEY and CDR2 is SVGAGI. V was trimmed by 0 bases and J by 5 bases, leaving 11 bases between them. The CDR3 has 15 residues. The protocol was immunoSEQ multiplex PCR, while the TCRdb copy is restricted to in-frame clones and leaves out a portion. The sample consists of about 89,000 clones, approximately 91% of them appearing once. The sample originates from a study of T cell responses to AZD1222 COVID-19 vaccine. The TCR comes from an adult who received the AZD1222 COVID-19 vaccine. V usage is TRBV6-5 and J usage is TRBJ2-1; D gene ambiguous. The material was peripheral blood, obtained 28 days after the second AZD1222 dose. The CDR3 region is CASSYSPSGHNEQFF. For the CDR3, the DNA is TGTGCCAGCAGTTACTCGCCGTCGGGCCACAATGAGCAGTTCTTC.